This T cell receptor (beta chain) is drawn from a study of cytomegalovirus exposure and HLA in healthy donors. This clone showed up just once. The CDR3 contains 15 residues. Losses at the gene ends were 5 bases for V and 3 bases for J; bases not matched to a gene: 7. Germline V lookup: CDR1 MNHEY, CDR2 SMNVEV (reference sequence). The PCR was carried out with 60 Vbeta primers and 13 Jbeta primers. Profiling relied on immunoSEQ multiplex PCR, and the TCRdb table lists in-frame clones only, not all of them. The data contain approximately 170,000 clones, under 80% of them singletons. The sequence was collected from a man between 40 and 49 years old in good health and CMV-seronegative. The chain couples TRBV27 to TRBJ2-7, with 10 positions matching TRBD1. The sequenced sample was PBMCs. For the CDR3, the DNA is TGTGCCAGCAGTAACCGGGACAGGGGAATCTACGAGCAGTACTTC. Translating gives CASSNRDRGIYEQYF.